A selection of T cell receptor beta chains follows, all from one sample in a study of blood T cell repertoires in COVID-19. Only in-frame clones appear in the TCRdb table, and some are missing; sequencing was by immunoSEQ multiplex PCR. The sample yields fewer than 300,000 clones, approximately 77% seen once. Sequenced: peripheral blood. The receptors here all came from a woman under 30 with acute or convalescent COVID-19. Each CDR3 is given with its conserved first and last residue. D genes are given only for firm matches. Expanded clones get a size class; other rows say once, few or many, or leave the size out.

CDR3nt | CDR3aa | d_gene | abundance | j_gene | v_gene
TGTGCCGTGACGGACAGCCTAAATTCACCCCTCCACTTT | CAVTDSLNSPLHF | - | - | TRBJ1-6 | TRBV19
TGCGCCAGCAGCCAAGATCTCGCTACTACCTACAATGAGCAGTTCTTC | CASSQDLATTYNEQFF | - | - | TRBJ2-1 | TRBV4-3
TGTGCCAGCAGATCCGACGAGGACTATGGCTACACCTTC | CASRSDEDYGYTF | - | - | TRBJ1-2 | TRBV6-5
TGTGCCAGCAGCGTAGACAGGGCGGGGGCCAACGTCCTGACTTTC | CASSVDRAGANVLTF | - | - | TRBJ2-6 | TRBV9
TGTGCCAGCAGACCGACAGGGACAAGGACCGGGGAGCTGTTTTTT | CASRPTGTRTGELFF | TRBD1 | - | TRBJ2-2 | TRBV11-2
TGTGCCAGCAGCTTTCTAGCGGGAGGGCAGCCCGGGGAGCTGTTTTTT | CASSFLAGGQPGELFF | TRBD2 | - | TRBJ2-2 | TRBV5-6
TGTGCCAGCAGTTTTTCGAACACCATATATTTT | CASSFSNTIYF | - | - | TRBJ1-3 | TRBV28
TGCGCCAGCAGCCCCGCCGGGTCCCCGATACAAGAGACCCAGTACTTC | CASSPAGSPIQETQYF | - | - | TRBJ2-5 | TRBV5-1
TGTGCCAGCAGTTTGGGGCAGGGGGCGAGGGAGCAGTACTTC | CASSLGQGAREQYF | TRBD1 | - | TRBJ2-7 | TRBV27
TGTGCCAGCAGCTTGCTTGACTATGGCTACACCTTC | CASSLLDYGYTF | - | - | TRBJ1-2 | TRBV5-5
TGTGCCAGTAGTATTCACGGCGGGAAGGAGTTCTTC | CASSIHGGKEFF | - | - | TRBJ2-1 | TRBV19
TGCGCCAGCAGCCCCGGACTAGCGGGAGTGGAGACCCAGTACTTC | CASSPGLAGVETQYF | TRBD2 | - | TRBJ2-5 | TRBV5-1
TGTGCCAGCAGCACCAGGGCAGAAAAACTGTTTTTT | CASSTRAEKLFF | - | once | TRBJ1-4 | TRBV3-1/TRBV3-2
TGTGCCTGGAGTCTGACAGGGGGCGGAAACACCATATATTTT | CAWSLTGGGNTIYF | TRBD1 | - | TRBJ1-3 | TRBV30
TGTGCCAGCAGCTTGATGAGGGGGGGCGGTAATTCACCCCTCCACTTT | CASSLMRGGGNSPLHF | - | - | TRBJ1-6 | TRBV5-4
TGTGCCAGCAGCCTCCAGACAGGGGGCACCGGGGAGCTGTTTTTT | CASSLQTGGTGELFF | TRBD1 | - | TRBJ2-2 | TRBV6-5
TGTGCCAGCAGACAGGGATTGAACACTGAAGCTTTCTTT | CASRQGLNTEAFF | - | - | TRBJ1-1 | TRBV11-2
TGTGCCAGCAGCCGAGGACTAGCGGGAGGGCGGGACGAGCAGTACTTC | CASSRGLAGGRDEQYF | TRBD2 | few | TRBJ2-7 | TRBV14
TGTGCCAGCAGTTACCGATACAGGAAATCGAACACTGAAGCTTTCTTT | CASSYRYRKSNTEAFF | - | - | TRBJ1-1 | TRBV6-2/TRBV6-3
TGTGCCAGCAGTCCAGGGTCGGGCCTATATAATTCACCCCTCCACTTT | CASSPGSGLYNSPLHF | - | - | TRBJ1-6 | TRBV27
TGTGCCAGCAGTTTGCCCCCAATGAGCTCCTACGAGCAGTACTTC | CASSLPPMSSYEQYF | - | - | TRBJ2-7 | TRBV28
TGCGCCAGCAGCTTAGGAGTCACAAATCAGCCCCAGCATTTT | CASSLGVTNQPQHF | - | - | TRBJ1-5 | TRBV5-1
TGTGCCAGAAGCTTATGGTGGGTTGCGGAGGAAAAACTGTTTTTT | CARSLWWVAEEKLFF | - | once | TRBJ1-4 | TRBV5-3
TGTGCCAGCAAACCGACCGGGACAGTCAACTATGGCTACACCTTC | CASKPTGTVNYGYTF | TRBD1 | - | TRBJ1-2 | TRBV18
TGTGCCACGGGGGATGGCGGGAGCTCCTACGAGCAGTACTTC | CATGDGGSSYEQYF | TRBD2 | - | TRBJ2-7 | TRBV15
TGCGCCAGCAGCCAAGATCATTCCGGGCTAGCGGGAGCCGGCTCCTACAATGAGCAGTTCTTC | CASSQDHSGLAGAGSYNEQFF | TRBD2 | - | TRBJ2-1 | TRBV4-3
TGTGCCAGCAGCACTATTTTCAGGGGCACAGATACGCAGTATTTT | CASSTIFRGTDTQYF | - | - | TRBJ2-3 | TRBV7-6
TGCGCCAGCAGCCTACAGGGGCTCACTGAAGCTTTCTTT | CASSLQGLTEAFF | TRBD1 | - | TRBJ1-1 | TRBV5-1
TGTGCCAGCAGTTTGACAGTACAGAATGAAAAACTGTTTTTT | CASSLTVQNEKLFF | - | - | TRBJ1-4 | TRBV27
TGTGCCAGCAGTTCAGGCGACGGCTACACCTTC | CASSSGDGYTF | - | - | TRBJ1-2 | TRBV28
TGTGCCAGCAGTTACGGGGCAGGGGCTAATCAGCCCCAGCATTTT | CASSYGAGANQPQHF | - | once | TRBJ1-5 | TRBV6-5
TGTGCCAGCAGCCACCAGCGGGGAGGCACCGGGGAGCTGTTTTTT | CASSHQRGGTGELFF | TRBD2 | - | TRBJ2-2 | TRBV6-5
TGTGCCAGCAGTTCGGACAGGCGAAATGAAAAACTGTTTTTT | CASSSDRRNEKLFF | TRBD1 | - | TRBJ1-4 | TRBV28
TGTGCCAGCTCACCACCTTCCGGGACTAGCGGTAACAATGAGCAGTTCTTC | CASSPPSGTSGNNEQFF | TRBD2 | - | TRBJ2-1 | TRBV18
TGTGCCGTCTCGAGAGGGGGTACTAGCGGGGGCAATGAGCAGTTCTTC | CAVSRGGTSGGNEQFF | TRBD2 | - | TRBJ2-1 | TRBV10-3
TGCAGCGCCCCCCCTCTGGGGGGAATCGGGAATGAGCAGTTCTTC | CSAPPLGGIGNEQFF | - | - | TRBJ2-1 | TRBV29-1
TGTGCCAGCAGTCCAGGGACTTCGAACACCGGGGAGCTGTTTTTT | CASSPGTSNTGELFF | - | - | TRBJ2-2 | TRBV6-2/TRBV6-3
TGTGCCACCCAGGGAGGGGACAGGGTCACTGAAGCTTTCTTT | CATQGGDRVTEAFF | TRBD1 | few | TRBJ1-1 | TRBV15
TGTGCCTGGAGTGTACTTGGTGAGCAGTACTTC | CAWSVLGEQYF | - | - | TRBJ2-7 | TRBV30
TGTGCCAGCAGTTCGGGTTACGAGCAGTACTTC | CASSSGYEQYF | - | - | TRBJ2-7 | TRBV27